This T cell receptor beta chain was obtained from a study of identical twins. Per germline, CDR1 SNHLY and CDR2 FYNNEI. The length of the CDR3 is 14 residues. The V end lost 6 bases, the J end lost 0 bases, and 11 bases lay between the germline ends. From the 5' RACE reads, TCRdb called clonotypes with MiXCR, one entry per CDR3 protein. The data contain about 240,000 distinct CDR3 sequences, 6% to 8.5% of them singletons. There are a few counts of this clonotype. These records were also assigned to another study, of yellow fever vaccine responses in identical twins.

The receptor was derived from a woman under 30 in good health. The V gene is TRBV2, the J gene TRBJ1-1; the D gene is possibly TRBD1 (6 bases). Material: CD8+ T cells sorted from blood. CDR3 DNA: TGTGCCAGCAGCAACGGACAGATGAACACTGAAGCTTTCTTT. Translated, it gives CASSNGQMNTEAFF.